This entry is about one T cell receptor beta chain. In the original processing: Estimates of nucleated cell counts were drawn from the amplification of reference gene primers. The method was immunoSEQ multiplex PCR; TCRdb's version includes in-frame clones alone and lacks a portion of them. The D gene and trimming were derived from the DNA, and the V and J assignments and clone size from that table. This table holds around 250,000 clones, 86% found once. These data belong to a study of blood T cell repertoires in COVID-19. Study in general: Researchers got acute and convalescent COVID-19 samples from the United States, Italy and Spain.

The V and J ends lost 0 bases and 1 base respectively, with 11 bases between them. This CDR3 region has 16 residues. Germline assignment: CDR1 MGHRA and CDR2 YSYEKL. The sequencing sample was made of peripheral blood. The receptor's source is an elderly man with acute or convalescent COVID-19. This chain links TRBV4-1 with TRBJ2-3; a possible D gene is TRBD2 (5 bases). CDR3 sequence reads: CASSQDRLAGTDTQYF. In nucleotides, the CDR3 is TGCGCCAGCAGCCAAGATCGCCTAGCCGGCACAGATACGCAGTATTTT.